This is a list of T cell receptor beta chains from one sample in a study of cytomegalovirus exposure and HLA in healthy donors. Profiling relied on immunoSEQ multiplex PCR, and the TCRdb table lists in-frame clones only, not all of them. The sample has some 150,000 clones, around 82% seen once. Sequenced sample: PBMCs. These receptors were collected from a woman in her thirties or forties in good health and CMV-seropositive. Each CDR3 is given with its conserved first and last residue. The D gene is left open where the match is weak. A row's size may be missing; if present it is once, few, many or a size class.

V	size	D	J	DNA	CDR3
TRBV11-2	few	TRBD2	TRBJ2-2	TGTGCCAGCAGCAAAGCTCCTAGCGGGACGAACACCGGGGAGCTGTTTTTT	CASSKAPSGTNTGELFF
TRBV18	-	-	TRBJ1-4	TGTGCCAGCTCACCAAACGACGCAGGGCGTCTTGAAAAACTGTTTTTT	CASSPNDAGRLEKLFF
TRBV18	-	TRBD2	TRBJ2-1	TGTGCCAGCTCATCTAGGGGGACTAGCGGTTACAATGAGCAGTTCTTC	CASSSRGTSGYNEQFF
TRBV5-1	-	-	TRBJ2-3	TGCGCCAGCAGCTTTGGACGGGGGAGGGGGTTCGCAGATACGCAGTATTTT	CASSFGRGRGFADTQYF
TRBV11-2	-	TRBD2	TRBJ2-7	TGTGCCAGCAGCTCCAAGCGCGGACTAGCGGGTTACGAGCAGTACTTC	CASSSKRGLAGYEQYF
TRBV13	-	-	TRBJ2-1	TGTGCCAGCAGCTTGGCAGGGGAATCCTACAATGAGCAGTTCTTC	CASSLAGESYNEQFF
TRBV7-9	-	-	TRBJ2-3	TGTGCCAGCAGCTTAGGTTTAGCCACAGATACGCAGTATTTT	CASSLGLATDTQYF
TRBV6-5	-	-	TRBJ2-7	TGTGCCAGCGGATGGAGTAGCGGCTACGAGCAGTACTTC	CASGWSSGYEQYF
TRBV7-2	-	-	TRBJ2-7	TGTGCCAGCAGGAGGACAGAGGTGTACGAGCAGTACTTC	CASRRTEVYEQYF
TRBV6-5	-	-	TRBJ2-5	TGTGCCAGCAGTTACACCCGGGGTGAGACCCAGTACTTC	CASSYTRGETQYF
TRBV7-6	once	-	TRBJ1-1	TGTGCCAGCAGCTTACAACCACCTCAGGGATCCTCTGAAGCTTTCTTT	CASSLQPPQGSSEAFF
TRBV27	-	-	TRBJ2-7	TGTGCCAGCAGTGACATGAGCCATACCTACGAGCAGTACTTC	CASSDMSHTYEQYF
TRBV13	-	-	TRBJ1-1	TGTGCCAGCAGCTTACGCAGGGGTAACACTGAAGCTTTCTTT	CASSLRRGNTEAFF
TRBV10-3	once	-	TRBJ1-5	TGTGCCATCAGTGAGAGACAGAATCAGCCCCAGCATTTT	CAISERQNQPQHF
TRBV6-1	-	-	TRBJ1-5	TGTGCCAGCCAACAGCTTTATAGCAATCAGCCCCAGCATTTT	CASQQLYSNQPQHF
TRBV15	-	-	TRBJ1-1	TGTGCCACAGGGACTAAGGTGAACACTGAAGCTTTCTTT	CATGTKVNTEAFF
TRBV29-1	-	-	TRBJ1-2	TGCTCCAGCAGCTTCAGGGATGGCTACACCTTC	CSSSFRDGYTF